This TCR beta chain is from a study of blood T cell repertoires in COVID-19. Study-level background: The study drew acute and convalescent COVID-19 samples from the United States, Italy and Spain. Sources were T cells, B-cell-depleted T cells, or PBMCs; the material itself was cDNA or gDNA.

V dropped 3 bases and J dropped 0 bases, with 9 bases sitting between them. The CDR3 spans 15 residues. CDR1 and CDR2 (germline): LNHDA, SQIVND (reference sequence). Original methodology: From reference gene primer amplification, estimates of nucleated cell counts were derived. Repertoires were generated with immunoSEQ multiplex PCR, while TCRdb's copy carries only in-frame clones and drops some. V and J calls and clone size come straight from that table; D and trimming were deduced from the DNA. The sample holds roughly 120,000 clones, more than 75% seen once. The sequenced sample consisted of peripheral blood. The clonotype comes from a man between 60 and 75 years old with acute or convalescent COVID-19. The chain couples TRBV19 to TRBJ2-1, with TRBD2 as a possible D gene (5 bases). CDR3 in amino acids: CASSIERSSYNEQFF. As DNA, the CDR3 is TGTGCCAGTAGTATCGAGCGGAGCTCCTACAATGAGCAGTTCTTC. The whole variable domain, filled in from reference TRBV19 and TRBJ2-1, reads DGGITQSPKYLFRKEGQNVTLSCEQNLNHDAMYWYRQDPGQGLRLIYYSQIVNDFQKGDIAEGYSVSREKKESFPLTVTSAQKNPTAFYLCASSIERSSYNEQFFGPGTRLTVL.